This TCR beta chain was sequenced during a study of T cell responses to AZD1222 COVID-19 vaccine. About the research overall: Second-dose schedules of about 4 or about 12 weeks were combined. Whole-study findings and limits: Only 5 to 7 AZD1222 recipients tested seropositive at baseline. Donors in the cohort were predominantly white British and more often female, and clonal diversity was possibly underestimated. At 160-218 and 743-854, vaccine-associated CD4 TCRs were dominant, and they spanned spike.

V was clipped by 4 bases and J by 6 bases; unmatched bases: 6. The germline V gene encodes CDR1 LGHDT and CDR2 YNNKEL (reference sequence). This CDR3 contains 14 residues. A note on this clone: Its target is unknown.

Data came from immunoSEQ multiplex PCR; TCRdb stores just in-frame clones and leaves some out. The profile shows about 110,000 clones, 85% to 90% of them singletons. The source material was peripheral blood, sampled on day 0 of AZD1222 vaccination. The source of this sequence is an adult in good health. The chain uses TRBV3-1 (or the pseudogene TRBV3-2) and TRBJ2-3; 8 positions agree with TRBD1. CDR3 sequence reads: CASSLQGARDTQYF. CDR3 nucleotides: TGTGCCAGCAGCCTCCAGGGGGCCAGGGATACGCAGTATTTT.